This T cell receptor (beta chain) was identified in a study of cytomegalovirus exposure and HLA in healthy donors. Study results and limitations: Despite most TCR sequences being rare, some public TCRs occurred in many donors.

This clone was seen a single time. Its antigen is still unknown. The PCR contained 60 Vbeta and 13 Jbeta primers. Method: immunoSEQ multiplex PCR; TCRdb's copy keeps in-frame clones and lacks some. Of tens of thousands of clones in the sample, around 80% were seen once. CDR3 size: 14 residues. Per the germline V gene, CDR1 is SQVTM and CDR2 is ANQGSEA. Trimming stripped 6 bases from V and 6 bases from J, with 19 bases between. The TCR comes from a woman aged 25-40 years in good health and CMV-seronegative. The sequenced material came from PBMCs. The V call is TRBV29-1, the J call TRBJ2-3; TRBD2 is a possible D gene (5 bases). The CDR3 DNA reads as TGCAGCGTGGGTAAGGGTAGCGTAACTGATACGCAGTATTTT. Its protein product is CSVGKGSVTDTQYF.